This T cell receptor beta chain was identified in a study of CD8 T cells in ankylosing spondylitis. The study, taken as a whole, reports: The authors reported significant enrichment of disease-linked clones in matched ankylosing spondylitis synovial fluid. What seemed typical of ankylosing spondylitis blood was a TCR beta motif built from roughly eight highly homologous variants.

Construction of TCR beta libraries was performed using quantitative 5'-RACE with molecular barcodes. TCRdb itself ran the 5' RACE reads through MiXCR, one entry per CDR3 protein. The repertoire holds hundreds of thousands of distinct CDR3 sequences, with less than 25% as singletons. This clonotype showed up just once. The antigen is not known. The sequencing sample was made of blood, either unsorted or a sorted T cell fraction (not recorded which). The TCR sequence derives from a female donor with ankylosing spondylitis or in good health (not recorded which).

The CDR3: CSAKGREAGKETQYF. CDR3 coding DNA: TGCAGCGCCAAAGGACGCGAAGCGGGTAAAGAGACCCAGTACTTC. This chain uses TRBV29-1 with TRBJ2-5; TRBD2 might be the D (6 bases). Germline loops: CDR1 SQVTM, CDR2 ANQGSEA. Deletions cut 7 bases from V and 3 bases from J, with 21 bases between. This CDR3 has 15 amino acids.